The 26 T cell receptor beta chains in this list originate from one sample, sequenced in a study of PD-1 and CTLA-4 blockade in melanoma. This table comes from immunoSEQ multiplex PCR, and its TCRdb copy is limited to in-frame clones, with some not included. Of about 32,000 clones listed, about 88% are singletons. This specimen consisted of CD8+ T cells from peripheral blood, obtained from a patient given anti-PD-1 treatment. Receptor source: a human donor with melanoma.

This rearrangement joins TRBV4-1 to TRBJ1-2; a possible D gene is TRBD1 (5 bases). Germline V gene sequence: CDR1 MGHRA, CDR2 YSYEKL. This CDR3 is built from 14 residues. Trimming took off 0 bases at V and 2 bases at J, with 7 bases between the two ends. This CDR3 is CASSQEPGNYGYTF. The CDR3 DNA sequence: TGCGCCAGCAGCCAAGAGCCAGGGAACTATGGCTACACCTTC.

This chain uses TRBV7-3 with TRBJ2-1, with TRBD1 as a possible D gene (6 bases). The CDR3 length is 13 residues. Germline V gene lookup returns CDR1 SGHTA and CDR2 FQGTGA. V lost 5 bases and J lost 4, with 9 bases in between. The CDR3 region has the DNA TGTGCCAGCAGCACCACAGGGTACAATGAGCAGTTCTTC. Amino acids: CASSTTGYNEQFF.

The chain links TRBV6-5 to TRBJ2-7; D is uncertain. Germline V lookup: CDR1 MNHEY, CDR2 SVGAGI. The V end was cut by 5 bases, the J end by 0 bases, with 11 bases between. This CDR3 comprises 14 residues. The CDR3 DNA sequence: TGTGCCAGCAGTCTCAGACGGATCTCCTACGAGCAGTACTTC. Translated: CASSLRRISYEQYF.

This sequence joins TRBV28 and TRBJ1-1; D gene uncertain. This CDR3 has 14 residues. CDR1 and CDR2 from the germline V gene are MDHEN and SYDVKM. V was clipped by 1 base and J by 6 bases, with 12 bases between them. The CDR3 region has the DNA TGTGCCAGCAGTTTATCCGGCTCGGGGTCTGAAGCTTTCTTT. Its protein product is CASSLSGSGSEAFF.

This clone was counted a few times. This chain joins TRBV6-6 and TRBJ2-7, with a possible D match to TRBD2 (6 bases). The CDR3 length is 11 residues. V was clipped by 11 bases and J by 0 bases, with 8 bases between them. Germline V gene lookup returns CDR1 MNHNY and CDR2 SVGAGI (reference sequence). The CDR3 sequence: CASGVSYEQYF. The CDR3 DNA reads TGTGCCTCGGGGGTCTCCTACGAGCAGTACTTC.

This rearrangement joins TRBV7-8 to TRBJ1-4; TRBD1 aligns across 8 bases. Losses at the gene ends were 1 base for V and 11 bases for J; bases not matched to a gene: 6. The V gene's germline CDR1 is SGHVS and CDR2 FQNEAQ. The CDR3 is made up of 14 amino acids. CDR3 coding DNA: TGTGCCAGCAGCTTAGGGACAGGGCCTAGGAAACTGTTTTTT. It yields the protein CASSLGTGPRKLFF.

The V gene is TRBV7-6, the J gene TRBJ1-1, with D perhaps matching TRBD1 (5 bases). The CDR3 contains 16 residues. Germline assignment: CDR1 SGHVS and CDR2 FNYEAQ. V was cut by 3 bases and J by 5 bases, with 19 bases left in between. The CDR3 region is CASSFGEGLRGTEAFF. CDR3 coding DNA: TGTGCCAGCAGCTTTGGGGAGGGGCTTCGGGGGACTGAAGCTTTCTTT.

The chain combines TRBV19 with TRBJ1-4, with D perhaps TRBD1 (5 bases). Germline CDR1 reads LNHDA; CDR2 reads SQIVND (reference sequence). The CDR3 has 15 residues. V lost 9 bases to trimming and J lost 0 bases, with 14 bases between them. CDR3 nucleotide sequence: TGTGCCAGCAGCGTGGGGACCGCAACTAATGAAAAACTGTTTTTT. Amino acid sequence: CASSVGTATNEKLFF.

The chain has TRBV2 and TRBJ1-5; D is unresolved. V was pared by 1 base and J by 0 bases, with 13 bases between. CDR1 is SNHLY, CDR2 FYNNEI, per germline. The CDR3 is 17 residues long. The CDR3 DNA sequence: TGTGCCAGCAGTGAAGGGAGGGATTCCTATAGCAATCAGCCCCAGCATTTT. This codes for CASSEGRDSYSNQPQHF.

The V and J genes are TRBV28 and TRBJ2-7; no firm D call. There are 16 residues in the CDR3. CDR1 and CDR2 from the germline V gene are MDHEN and SYDVKM. V was clipped by 4 bases and J by 2 bases, with 18 bases between them. This CDR3 is CASSSLSELRPYEQYF. Here the CDR3 DNA reads TGTGCCAGCAGTTCGCTTTCAGAACTACGCCCCTACGAGCAGTACTTC.

The chain joins TRBV9 to TRBJ1-1; D not certain. With 4 bases removed from V and 7 bases from J, the gap between germline ends came to 14 bases. This CDR3 region has 13 residues. Germline lookup yields CDR1 SGDLS and CDR2 YYNGEE. As DNA, the CDR3 is TGTGCCAGCAGCCCCGGAGCCATAGATGAAGCTTTCTTT. Protein: CASSPGAIDEAFF.

This chain joins TRBV18 and TRBJ2-3, with 9 bases aligning to TRBD2. The germline V gene has CDR1 KGHSH and CDR2 LQKENI. J was trimmed by 5 bases and V by 0 bases; bases with no gene match: 3. The CDR3 loop spans 15 amino acids. CDR3 in amino acids: CASSPPRGGVDTQYF. The CDR3 nucleotides are TGTGCCAGCTCACCACCGCGGGGGGGAGTAGATACGCAGTATTTT.

The chain carries TRBV27 and TRBJ2-7; possible D gene TRBD2, 6 bases. The CDR3 loop spans 13 amino acids. Deletions cut 5 bases from V and 4 bases from J, with 12 bases between. Per germline, CDR1 MNHEY and CDR2 SMNVEV (reference sequence). The CDR3 nucleotides are TGTGCCAGCAGTGACACCGGGGGATACGAGCAGTACTTC. Amino acids: CASSDTGGYEQYF.

The chain uses TRBV27 and TRBJ2-7; tentatively, D is TRBD1 (5 bases). The CDR3 covers 15 residues. Per germline, CDR1 MNHEY and CDR2 SMNVEV (reference sequence). V lost 6 bases, J lost 7 bases, and 22 bases lay in between. The CDR3 bases are TGTGCCAGCAGCCTGAAAGACAGACCCCCCGAGGAGCAGTACTTC. Translating gives CASSLKDRPPEEQYF.

As to this clone: Relative to the germline gene, one junction end is altered; a read error may explain this. The chain uses TRBV13 and TRBJ2-7; 8 positions match TRBD2. Looked up from germline, CDR1 is PRHDT and CDR2 is FYEKMQ (reference sequence). The CDR3 covers 15 residues. The CDR3 nucleotides read TGTGCCAGCAGCCCGCGGGGGGAGGCCTCCCACGAGCAGTACTTC. Translating it yields CASSPRGEASHEQYF.

V usage is TRBV28 and J usage is TRBJ2-7; 12 bases agree with TRBD2. V lost 6 bases and J lost 2; bases outside the gene matches: 11. Germline CDR1 reads MDHEN; CDR2 reads SYDVKM. CDR3 length: 17 residues. CDR3 sequence: CASSPPSGGGSTYEQYF. Written as DNA, the CDR3 is TGTGCCAGCAGCCCCCCTAGCGGGGGGGGATCAACCTACGAGCAGTACTTC. The complete variable domain, with remaining parts taken from reference TRBV28 and TRBJ2-7, reads DVKVTQSSRYLVKRTGEKVFLECVQDMDHENMFWYRQDPGLGLRLIYFSYDVKMKEKGDIPEGYSVSREKKERFSLILESASTNQTSMYLCASSPPSGGGSTYEQYFGPGTRLTVT.

A few counts support this clone. The germline gene is not matched at one end of the junction; a read error may be the cause. This sequence joins TRBV7-9 and TRBJ1-6; D is unresolved. The CDR3 is made up of 14 amino acids. Germline V gives CDR1 SEHNR, CDR2 FQNEAQ (reference sequence). As DNA, the CDR3 is TGTGCCAGCAGCCTAGCCCTGGGGAATTCACCCCTCCACTTT. Translated, it gives CASSLALGNSPLHF. The whole variable domain, remainder taken from reference TRBV7-9 and TRBJ1-6, is DTGVSQNPRHKITKRGQNVTFRCDPISEHNRLYWYRQTLGQGPEFLTYFQNEAQLEKSRLLSDRFSAERPKGSFSTLEIQRTEQGDSAMYLCASSLALGNSPLHFGNGTRLTVT.

V usage is TRBV28 and J usage is TRBJ1-1; possible D gene TRBD1, 5 bases. Trimming pared 5 bases from V and 3 bases from J, leaving 16 bases between. Per germline, CDR1 MDHEN and CDR2 SYDVKM. The CDR3 loop spans 15 amino acids. CDR3 sequence (DNA): TGTGCCAGCAGTGGGGGGAGCCCCGTCGACACTGAAGCTTTCTTT. Encoded protein: CASSGGSPVDTEAFF.

The J gene is TRBJ2-3, the V gene TRBV27; D uncertain. CDR1 is MNHEY and CDR2 is SMNVEV in the germline V gene (reference sequence). The CDR3 totals 12 residues. The V end lost 5 bases, the J end lost 1 base, and 4 bases lay between the germline ends. The CDR3 sequence: CASSQRTDTQYF. For the CDR3, the DNA is TGTGCCAGCAGTCAACGCACAGATACGCAGTATTTT.

This chain uses TRBV28 with TRBJ2-1; the D gene could be TRBD1 or TRBD2 (5 bases each). The CDR3 runs 12 residues. Germline-derived CDR1 and CDR2 are MDHEN and SYDVKM. V shed 3 bases and J shed 10 bases, with 10 bases lying between them. CDR3 region: CASSLGGGEQFF. DNA of the CDR3: TGTGCCAGCAGTTTGGGTGGGGGAGAGCAGTTCTTC.

V usage is TRBV12-5 and J usage is TRBJ1-2; 11 positions match TRBD1. CDR1 and CDR2 (germline): LGHNT, FRNRAP. Trimming took 6 bases from V and 4 from J; bases not matched to a gene: 4. The CDR3 contains 14 residues. CDR3 loop: CASGGDRGFYGYTF. The CDR3 DNA reads as TGTGCTAGTGGAGGGGACAGGGGGTTCTATGGCTACACCTTC.

This rearrangement joins TRBV19 to TRBJ2-7; 8 bases fit TRBD1. The J segment lost 0 bases and the V segment lost 1 base, leaving 2 bases of the junction unmatched. This CDR3 is built from 15 residues. Per germline, CDR1 LNHDA and CDR2 SQIVND (reference sequence). This chain's CDR3 is CASSIGTGNSYEQYF. The CDR3 DNA reads as TGTGCCAGTAGTATAGGGACAGGGAACTCCTACGAGCAGTACTTC.

The V call is TRBV4-2, the J call TRBJ1-1, with TRBD1 as a possible D gene (6 bases). Per the germline V gene, CDR1 is LGHNA and CDR2 is YNFKEQ. The length of the CDR3 is 12 residues. Trimming shortened V by 6 bases and J by 4 bases, and 9 bases separated the two germline ends. The CDR3 DNA follows: TGTGCCAGCAGAAGGGGGGCCACTGAAGCTTTCTTT. Residues: CASRRGATEAFF.

This clone showed up just a few times. This sequence joins TRBV11-2 and TRBJ2-7; 7 bases are a match to TRBD1. CDR1 and CDR2 from the germline V gene are SGHAT and FQNNGV. Unmatched junction bases numbered 3, after V lost 4 bases and J lost 3 bases. The length of the CDR3 is 13 residues. DNA of the CDR3: TGTGCCAGCAGCTGGGACAGAGTCTACGAGCAGTACTTC. Its translation is CASSWDRVYEQYF.

V usage is TRBV13 and J usage is TRBJ1-2; maybe TRBD1 (5 bases). V was trimmed by 2 bases and J by 4 bases, leaving 11 bases between them. Germline V gene sequence: CDR1 PRHDT, CDR2 FYEKMQ (reference sequence). The length of the CDR3 is 14 residues. This chain's CDR3 is CASSLYQGVYGYTF. DNA for the CDR3: TGTGCCAGCAGCTTATATCAGGGTGTCTATGGCTACACCTTC.

This clone was recorded only once. The rearrangement joins TRBV3-1 (or the pseudogene TRBV3-2) to TRBJ2-1; D call uncertain. This CDR3 is built from 11 residues. The ends were cut back, 5 bases at V and 5 bases at J, with 4 bases in the middle. Germline CDR1 and CDR2: LGHDT and YNNKEL (reference sequence). The CDR3 loop reads CASSINNEQFF. The CDR3 coding sequence is TGTGCCAGCAGCATCAACAATGAGCAGTTCTTC.